This TCR beta chain was recovered during a study of PD-L1 blockade in urothelial cancer. Study background: About 85% of the 29 patients were men whose urothelial cancer was bladder-origin. A median of roughly 130,000 T cells was found in the blood samples. Blood was evaluated 3 weeks (second dose) and 6 weeks after therapy began.

Method: immunoSEQ multiplex PCR; TCRdb's copy keeps in-frame clones and lacks some. The sample includes about 74,000 clones, about nine tenths of them seen just once. V was clipped by 5 bases and J by 2 bases; unmatched bases: 9. The CDR3 covers 16 residues. Germline assignment: CDR1 MDHEN and CDR2 SYDVKM. The time point: pretreatment peripheral blood. This TCR was recovered from a man between 65 and 85 years old with urothelial cancer. This material consisted of PBMCs, taken around atezolizumab (anti-PD-L1) treatment. V usage is TRBV28 and J usage is TRBJ2-1; 7 nucleotides line up with TRBD2. CDR3 protein: CASSPLEGGPYNEQFF. The CDR3 region has the DNA TGTGCCAGCAGTCCCCTCGAGGGAGGGCCCTACAATGAGCAGTTCTTC.